This T cell receptor (beta chain) is drawn from a study of early stage breast cancer tumors listed by TCRdb under 2017. Background on the whole study: Of the 15 to 20 invasive breast tumors, around twelve were found to be estrogen receptor-positive, progesterone receptor-positive and HER2-negative. Of the 12 ER+/PR+/HER2- tumors, eight were classified as invasive ductal carcinomas and four as invasive lobular carcinomas. A read coverage of roughly 10-fold per sample was achieved on average. Across all samples, about 3,000,000 templates representing about 1 million unique clonotypes were detected.

The study profiled bulk TCR beta-chain repertoires in matched peripheral blood, tumor and adjacent normal breast tissue taken from approximately 16 patients with early-stage breast cancer. Before surgery, about 4.5-11 mL of whole blood was collected into EDTA tubes and then processed within 2 hours. Ficoll-Paque centrifugation in SepMate-50 tubes was used to isolate peripheral blood mononuclear cells. PBMCs were cryopreserved in aliquots of roughly 1.8 to 4 million cells in roughly 90% FBS with approximately 10% DMSO and kept in liquid nitrogen. The Qiagen AllPrep DNA/RNA Mini kit was used for genomic DNA extraction. The CDR3 measures 15 amino acids from cysteine to phenylalanine. Here the CDR3 DNA is all that survives: 45 bases in frame from base 1. The germline V gene specifies SGDLS as CDR1 and YYNGEE as CDR2. Relative to germline, V is missing 0 bases and J is missing 4 bases, with 4 bases of the junction outside any gene match.

Each sample was amplified as two independent genomic DNA replicates: about 0.54 ug for blood and roughly 1.5 ug for tumor or normal breast. Following the manufacturer's instructions, the ImmunoSeq Intro kit was used to carry out TCRB sequencing on genomic DNA. For absolute quantification, the roughly 34-cycle multiplex PCR included proprietary primers along with spike-in control sequences. Single-end 150-bp reads were used to sequence an 87-bp fragment spanning the CDR3 plus the flanking V and J genes. Seven samples, each with two replicates, were multiplexed per lane of an Illumina MiSeq using version 3.0 chemistry. In the source study's methods: The vendor's proprietary pipeline processed the raw data and merged both replicates into a single result for each sample. Clonotypes were defined as productive rearrangements sharing the V-gene family, CDR3 amino acid sequence and J-gene segment. Clonality was computed as 1 minus the normalized Shannon entropy (Pielou evenness) of TCRB abundances. To estimate T cell density, the total number of templates was divided by the number of input cells, which was inferred from the amount of DNA input. Recon with default parameters was used to estimate total repertoire diversity and clonality. A clonotype was considered tumor-enriched if its abundance in tumor exceeded 0.1% and was at least 32-fold higher than its abundance in normal breast. The table comes from immuneACCESS by way of TCRdb, which keeps in-frame sequences with V and J called. Part of the clones is missing from these tables; in studies checked, under half for an unresolved V gene and the rest for unknown reasons. V and J calls plus clone size are reproduced from that table; the DNA served to infer D and trimming. The sample table shows about 53,000 clones, and under 95% are seen once. The top ten clonotypes cover 4% to 5.5% of the sample.

This clone was counted a single time. Its antigen has not been determined. Within one base of it there is no much larger clone, and no base qualities were kept. Broad study findings and their caveats: Because the cohort was small, analysis by tumor subtype was not possible. Sequencing bulk genomic DNA from unsorted cells could not capture chain pairing or functional markers like CD4, CD8 and FOXP3. Greater similarity was observed between blood and normal breast repertoires than between blood and tumor repertoires, and tumor was distinguished from normal in about 90% of the 16 patients when each tissue was compared with blood. Enriched TCRB sequences shared across patients were found to be mostly commonly generated sequences that were unlikely to play an important role in the tumor microenvironment. Tumors showed about 2.4-fold higher T cell density and higher clonality than adjacent normal breast tissue.

Sample: blood. Here the chain combines TRBV9 and TRBJ1-3, with TRBD1 matching 7 junction bases. The TCR was taken from a person aged 70 to 85 with breast cancer. The CDR3 region has the sequence CASSVGGTVGNTIYF. The DNA sequence is as follows: TGTGCCAGCAGCGTAGGAGGGACAGTCGGAAACACCATATATTTT.